This TCR beta chain was captured in a study of CD8 T cells in ankylosing spondylitis. The CDR3 covers 13 residues. Germline V gene data show CDR1 as ENHRY and CDR2 as SYGVKD. V was cut by 4 bases and J by 5 bases, with 10 bases left in between. Construction of TCR beta libraries was performed using quantitative 5'-RACE with molecular barcodes. MiXCR was run by TCRdb on the 5' RACE reads, yielding one entry per CDR3 protein. The table records hundreds of thousands of distinct CDR3 sequences, less than 25% of them present only once. The study, taken as a whole, reports: Previous work reported some of these motif variants in the synovial fluid and blood of reactive arthritis.

This clonotype appeared a few times. Its antigen remains unidentified. This chain links TRBV10-3 with TRBJ2-3; D is tentatively TRBD1 or TRBD2 (6 bases each). The sequence came from a female donor with ankylosing spondylitis or in good health (not recorded which). The sequencing sample was made of blood, either unsorted or a sorted T cell fraction (not recorded which). The CDR3 DNA reads TGTGCCATCAGTGGTAGGGGGGAAGATACGCAGTATTTT. It codes for CAISGRGEDTQYF.